The 24 T cell receptor beta chains listed next were all sequenced from one sample in a study of shared clonotypes between healthy human individuals. The naive CD8 fraction comprised CD45RO-negative cells positively selected for CCR7 and excluded terminally differentiated effector memory CD45RA+ cells. Only in-frame clones appear in the TCRdb table, and some are missing; sequencing was by immunoSEQ multiplex PCR. The sample lists about 2 million clones, less than 95% seen once, with about 1.1% in the top ten. The sample was naive CD8+ T cells sorted from blood. All receptors come from a man between 18 and 35 years old in good health.

This chain links TRBV5-4 with TRBJ2-5, with D unresolved. Germline V CDR1 and CDR2: SGHNT, YYREEE (reference sequence). V lost 1 base and J 0 bases, leaving 4 bases between the germline ends. The CDR3 runs 13 residues. DNA for the CDR3: TGTGCCAGCAGCTTGCTTGACCAAGAGACCCAGTACTTC. Its protein product is CASSLLDQETQYF.

The gene calls are TRBV6-1 and TRBJ1-6; tentative D call: TRBD1 (5 bases). The CDR3 has 14 residues. The germline V and J ends were trimmed by 3 bases and 7 bases, with 10 bases remaining between them. Germline V gives CDR1 MNHNS, CDR2 SASEGT. DNA for the CDR3: TGTGCCAGCAGTGATCAGGGTGGGAATTCACCCCTCCACTTT. This gives the protein CASSDQGGNSPLHF.

The V gene is TRBV5-1, the J gene TRBJ2-7; D perhaps matches TRBD1 (5 bases). The V gene's germline CDR1 is SGHRS and CDR2 YFSETQ. The ends were cut back, 1 base at V and 1 base at J, with 18 bases in the middle. The CDR3 is 17 residues long. The CDR3 spells CASSLFGMGPTSYEQYF. In DNA, the CDR3 is TGCGCCAGCAGCTTGTTTGGAATGGGGCCCACTTCCTACGAGCAGTACTTC.

This rearrangement joins TRBV21-1 to TRBJ2-1; TRBD1 is the table's D call and was not checked against the DNA. TRBV21-1 is marked as a pseudogene. CDR3 length: 16 residues. The CDR3, as DNA: TGTGCCAGCAGCAAGCCAACAGGGGTGCCTTGCAATGAGCAGTTCTTC. The encoded protein is CASSKPTGVPCNEQFF.

This chain uses TRBV25-1 with TRBJ2-1, with a weak D call TRBD1 (5 bases). Trimming left V 6 bases short and J 10 bases short, with 13 bases between. Germline V gene sequence: CDR1 MGHDK, CDR2 SYGVNS. This CDR3 has 12 residues. The CDR3 loop reads CASRDTGVEQFF. CDR3 sequence (DNA): TGTGCCAGCAGAGACACAGGAGTCGAGCAGTTCTTC. Based on the CDR3 plus reference TRBV25-1 and TRBJ2-1, the full variable domain is EADIYQTPRYLVIGTGKKITLECSQTMGHDKMYWYQQDPGMELHLIHYSYGVNSTEKGDLSSESTVSRIRTEHFPLTLESARPSHTSQYLCASRDTGVEQFFGPGTRLTVL.

The rearrangement links TRBV5-4 to TRBJ2-7, with a possible D match to TRBD2 (5 bases). This CDR3 is 15 amino acids long. The germline CDR1 and CDR2 sequences are SGHNT and YYREEE (reference sequence). Trimming stripped 0 bases from V and 3 bases from J, with 13 bases between. Here the CDR3 reads CASSLVEGRIYEQYF. The CDR3 region has the DNA TGTGCCAGCAGCTTGGTGGAAGGGAGAATCTACGAGCAGTACTTC.

This chain joins TRBV28 and TRBJ1-1; D might be TRBD1 (5 bases). Germline CDR1 is MDHEN and CDR2 is SYDVKM. CDR3 size: 14 residues. Trimming took off 4 bases at V and 4 bases at J, with 13 bases between the two ends. The CDR3 nucleotides read TGTGCCAGCAGTTCCCTTATGGGGGGCACTGAAGCTTTCTTT. It specifies CASSSLMGGTEAFF.

The chain has TRBV2 and TRBJ2-3; 11 bases map to TRBD2. V shed 3 bases and J 3 bases; nucleotides not matched to a gene: 5. Looked up from germline, CDR1 is SNHLY and CDR2 is FYNNEI. This CDR3 has 16 amino acids. As DNA, the CDR3 is TGTGCCAGCAGTGACCCGGGACTAGCGGTTACAGATACGCAGTATTTT. Translation gives CASSDPGLAVTDTQYF.

The chain is built from TRBV18 and TRBJ1-5; D might be TRBD1 (6 bases). Germline CDR1 is KGHSH and CDR2 is LQKENI. The CDR3 is made up of 17 amino acids. The V and J ends lost 3 bases and 6 bases respectively, with 21 bases between them. DNA for the CDR3: TGTGCCAGCTCACCCTCCGGACCACAGGGTACCACTCAGCCCCAGCATTTT. Encoded protein: CASSPSGPQGTTQPQHF.

Note on this clone: At the DNA level, this CDR3 is encoded by other sequences in the same sample as well. The V call is TRBV11-2, the J call TRBJ2-2; unclear D gene. The CDR3 totals 12 residues. Germline V lookup: CDR1 SGHAT, CDR2 FQNNGV. Trimming shortened V by 5 bases and J by 5 bases, and 6 bases separated the two germline ends. CDR3: CASSLITGELFF. The CDR3 nucleotides are TGTGCCAGCAGCCTCATTACCGGGGAGCTGTTTTTT.

V and J are TRBV5-4 and TRBJ1-5; D unresolved. V shed 4 bases and J shed 2 bases, with 10 bases lying between them. From germline, CDR1 is SGHNT and CDR2 YYREEE (reference sequence). This CDR3 contains 14 residues. This CDR3 is CASSAGQGNQPQHF. The DNA of the CDR3 is TGTGCCAGCAGCGCCGGGCAGGGCAATCAGCCCCAGCATTTT.

The chain couples TRBV5-1 to TRBJ2-2; 10 bases line up with TRBD2. CDR1 and CDR2 from the germline V gene are SGHRS and YFSETQ. The CDR3 is 17 residues long. Unmatched junction bases numbered 7, after V lost 2 bases and J lost 3 bases. The CDR3 nucleotides read TGCGCCAGCAGCTTTGCACTAGCGGGAATGGACACCGGGGAGCTGTTTTTT. Translated, it gives CASSFALAGMDTGELFF.

The gene calls are TRBV11-3 and TRBJ2-1; D is possibly TRBD1 (5 bases). The germline V and J ends were trimmed by 5 bases and 4 bases, with 9 bases remaining between them. The CDR3 consists of 13 residues. Germline V gene lookup returns CDR1 SGHNT and CDR2 YENEEA. The CDR3 DNA reads TGTGCCAGCAGCGCCAGGGATTACAATGAGCAGTTCTTC. Residues: CASSARDYNEQFF. Full variable domain (missing parts from reference TRBV11-3 and TRBJ2-1): EAGVVQSPRYKIIEKKQPVAFWCNPISGHNTLYWYLQNLGQGPELLIRYENEEAVDDSQLPKDRFSAERLKGVDSTLKIQPAELGDSAVYLCASSARDYNEQFFGPGTRLTVL.

This clone was observed once. Other DNA variants within this sample encode the same CDR3. The rearrangement links TRBV27 to TRBJ2-1; 10 bases map to TRBD1. CDR1 MNHEY and CDR2 SMNVEV come from the germline V gene (reference sequence). With 0 bases clipped from V and 2 bases from J, the junction kept 1 base outside the gene matches. CDR3 length: 16 residues. The CDR3 here is CASSLSTGGPYNEQFF. In DNA, the CDR3 is TGTGCCAGCAGTTTATCGACAGGGGGCCCCTACAATGAGCAGTTCTTC.

The chain employs TRBV19 and TRBJ1-3; D gene ambiguous. V lost 8 bases and J lost 0, with 8 bases in between. The CDR3 consists of 13 residues. Germline CDR1 LNHDA, CDR2 SQIVND (reference sequence). The CDR3 loop reads CASQETSGNTIYF. CDR3 bases: TGTGCCAGTCAAGAAACCTCTGGAAACACCATATATTTT.

This rearrangement joins TRBV4-1 to TRBJ2-1, with D perhaps matching TRBD2 (6 bases). CDR3 size: 15 residues. Trimming removed 3 bases from V and 4 bases from J, with 13 bases in between. Germline V gives CDR1 MGHRA, CDR2 YSYEKL. CDR3 DNA: TGCGCCAGCAGCCAGGAACGGGACTTTTACAATGAGCAGTTCTTC. Protein sequence: CASSQERDFYNEQFF.

This sequence joins TRBV27 and TRBJ2-7, with 11 positions matching TRBD1. CDR3 length equals 15 residues. CDR1 is MNHEY and CDR2 is SMNVEV in the germline V gene (reference sequence). Germline trimming cut 5 bases from V and 3 bases from J; bases unmatched to any gene: 6. The chain's CDR3 is CASSTSGTGGYEQYF. For the CDR3, the DNA is TGTGCCAGCAGTACCTCCGGGACAGGGGGCTACGAGCAGTACTTC.

V gene TRBV5-1 combines with J gene TRBJ2-2, with D perhaps matching TRBD1 (6 bases). Per the germline V gene, CDR1 is SGHRS and CDR2 is YFSETQ. The CDR3 totals 14 residues. Trimming stripped 7 bases from V and 3 bases from J, with 13 bases between. As DNA, the CDR3 is TGCGCCAGCTATCGGACAGATGACACCGGGGAGCTGTTTTTT. Its protein is CASYRTDDTGELFF.

Worth noting for this clone: At one end, the junction sequence differs from germline, possibly due to a read error. The rearrangement joins TRBV7-7 to TRBJ2-7, with D unclear. Germline loops: CDR1 SSHAT, CDR2 FNYEAQ (reference sequence). The CDR3 contains 13 residues. As DNA, the CDR3 is TGTGCTAGCAGCTTTGGGCGAGAGTACGAGCAGTACTTC. It is translated as CASSFGREYEQYF.

The CDR3 bases are TGTGCCAGCAGTTACCACGCGGGGGAGGGCACTGAAGCTTTCTTT. This sequence encodes CASSYHAGEGTEAFF. The chain carries TRBV6-5 and TRBJ1-1; D may be TRBD1 (5 bases). CDR1 is MNHEY and CDR2 is SVGAGI in the germline V gene. V was pared by 2 bases and J by 4 bases, with 14 bases between. CDR3 length: 15 amino acids.

About this clone itself: Other nucleotide sequences in the sample specify the same CDR3. Here the CDR3 reads CASSYLGDGYTF. CDR3 coding DNA: TGTGCCAGCAGTTACCTAGGTGATGGCTACACCTTC. This rearrangement joins TRBV6-5 to TRBJ1-2; D is unclear. The V and J ends lost 2 bases and 6 bases respectively, with 7 bases between them. This CDR3 is built from 12 residues. Germline CDR1 reads MNHEY; CDR2 reads SVGAGI.

The chain carries TRBV28 and TRBJ1-5; D unresolved. The CDR3 consists of 15 residues. Germline-derived CDR1 and CDR2 are MDHEN and SYDVKM. V was pared by 3 bases and J by 2 bases, with 11 bases between. This CDR3 is CASSFTTGGNQPQHF. CDR3 nucleotide sequence: TGTGCCAGCAGTTTTACCACCGGGGGCAATCAGCCCCAGCATTTT. The variable domain in full, completed from reference TRBV28 and TRBJ1-5, reads DVKVTQSSRYLVKRTGEKVFLECVQDMDHENMFWYRQDPGLGLRLIYFSYDVKMKEKGDIPEGYSVSREKKERFSLILESASTNQTSMYLCASSFTTGGNQPQHFGDGTRLSIL.

The count of this clone is one. The same CDR3 arises from other DNA sequences in this sample as well. The chain carries TRBV28 and TRBJ2-7; D is unclear. Deletions cut 2 bases from V and 0 bases from J, with 5 bases between. From germline, CDR1 is MDHEN and CDR2 SYDVKM. This CDR3 has 13 residues. The CDR3 nucleotides are TGTGCCAGCAGTTTAGCCAGCTCCTACGAGCAGTACTTC. Its translation is CASSLASSYEQYF.

The genes are TRBV15 and TRBJ2-5; 11 nucleotides line up with TRBD1. This CDR3 has 15 amino acids. From germline, CDR1 is LNHNV and CDR2 YYDKDF (reference sequence). Germline trimming cut 3 bases from V and 4 bases from J; bases unmatched to any gene: 4. Here the CDR3 reads CATSSWTGGLETQYF. The CDR3 DNA sequence: TGTGCCACCAGCAGTTGGACAGGGGGCTTAGAGACCCAGTACTTC.